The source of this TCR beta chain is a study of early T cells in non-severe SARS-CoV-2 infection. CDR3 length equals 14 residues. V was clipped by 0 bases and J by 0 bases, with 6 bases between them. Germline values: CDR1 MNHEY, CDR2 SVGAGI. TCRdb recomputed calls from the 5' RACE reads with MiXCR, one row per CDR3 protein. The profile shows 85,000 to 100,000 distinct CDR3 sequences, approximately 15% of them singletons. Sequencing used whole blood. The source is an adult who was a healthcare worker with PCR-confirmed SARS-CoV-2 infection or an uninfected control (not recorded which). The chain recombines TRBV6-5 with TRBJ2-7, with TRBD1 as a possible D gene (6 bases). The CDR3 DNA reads TGTGCCAGCAGTTACTCGGACAGCTCCTACGAGCAGTACTTC. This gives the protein CASSYSDSSYEQYF.